One and the same sample provided the 26 T cell receptor beta chains below, sequenced in a study of cytomegalovirus exposure and HLA in healthy donors. Vbeta (60) and Jbeta (13) primers were used in the PCR. TCRdb's copy holds only in-frame clones and misses some; the assay was immunoSEQ multiplex PCR. The sample comprises some 200,000 clones, roughly 76% of which are singletons, and roughly 6.7% rests with the top ten. Sequenced: PBMCs. These receptors were collected from a man aged 40-50 years in good health and CMV-seropositive.

This sequence joins TRBV5-1 and TRBJ1-1; 7 nucleotides agree with TRBD1. CDR1 is SGHRS, CDR2 YFSETQ, per germline. CDR3 length: 14 residues. Trimming took 4 bases from V and 1 from J; bases not matched to a gene: 4. CDR3 region: CASSQGTANTEAFF. CDR3 in DNA: TGCGCCAGCAGCCAAGGGACAGCGAACACTGAAGCTTTCTTT.

The chain employs TRBV11-2 and TRBJ2-5; 7 nucleotides agree with TRBD1. The junction had 4 bases not matched to a gene; V was cut back by 4 bases and J by 2 bases. The germline gives CDR1 SGHAT, CDR2 FQNNGV. CDR3 length equals 14 residues. The CDR3 region is CASSSGQAQETQYF. CDR3 DNA sequence: TGTGCCAGCAGCTCCGGACAGGCACAAGAGACCCAGTACTTC.

The rearrangement uses TRBV9 and TRBJ2-3, with 8 bases aligning to TRBD2. Trimming took 0 bases from V and 0 from J; bases not matched to a gene: 6. CDR1 and CDR2 from the germline V gene are SGDLS and YYNGEE. There are 17 residues in the CDR3. Here the CDR3 DNA reads TGTGCCAGCAGCGTAGAAGCTAGCGGGCCTAGCACAGATACGCAGTATTTT. Translated: CASSVEASGPSTDTQYF.

The rearrangement uses TRBV10-3 and TRBJ2-7; the D gene is possibly TRBD2 (6 bases). V was shortened by 0 bases and J by 5 bases, with 8 bases between the two germline ends. This CDR3 has 13 amino acids. CDR1 and CDR2 (germline): ENHRY, SYGVKD. The CDR3 bases are TGTGCCATCAGTGAGTCTGGAGGGAACGAGCAGTACTTC. Translation gives CAISESGGNEQYF.

The chain joins TRBV6-1 to TRBJ2-1, with TRBD2 matching 11 bases. From germline, CDR1 is MNHNS and CDR2 SASEGT. The CDR3 length is 15 residues. V shed 0 bases and J 6 bases; nucleotides not matched to a gene: 1. This chain's CDR3 is CASSEASGGANEQFF. CDR3 coding DNA: TGTGCCAGCAGTGAAGCTAGCGGGGGGGCCAATGAGCAGTTCTTC.

This chain joins TRBV19 and TRBJ2-5; weak D call: TRBD2 (7 bases). Trimming pared 10 bases from V and 5 bases from J, leaving 23 bases between. From germline, CDR1 is LNHDA and CDR2 SQIVND (reference sequence). The CDR3 extends over 15 amino acids. This chain's CDR3 is CAKGGAAGHRETQYF. DNA for the CDR3: TGTGCCAAGGGGGGGGCGGCAGGGCACCGGGAGACCCAGTACTTC.

The chain is built from TRBV19 and TRBJ1-2, with D possibly matching TRBD1 (6 bases). The germline CDR1 and CDR2 sequences are LNHDA and SQIVND (reference sequence). The CDR3 runs 15 residues. V gave up 3 bases and J gave up 2 bases, with 13 bases separating them. This CDR3 reads CASSILPGENYGYTF. CDR3 DNA sequence: TGTGCCAGTAGTATTCTCCCAGGGGAGAACTATGGCTACACCTTC.

This clone was seen a handful of times. The genes are TRBV28 and TRBJ1-5; 7 bases map to TRBD1. With 2 bases clipped from V and 0 bases from J, the junction kept 7 bases outside the gene matches. The CDR3 totals 17 residues. Germline CDR1 reads MDHEN; CDR2 reads SYDVKM. As DNA, the CDR3 is TGTGCCAGCAGTTTACGACAGGGCCGCTATAGCAATCAGCCCCAGCATTTT. This sequence encodes CASSLRQGRYSNQPQHF.

The chain joins TRBV7-3 to TRBJ2-1, with 10 bases matching TRBD2. Germline V gene lookup returns CDR1 SGHTA and CDR2 FQGTGA. The CDR3 extends over 18 amino acids. V lost 0 bases and J lost 7; bases outside the gene matches: 12. The CDR3 loop is CASSLTVPGLAGVNEQFF. CDR3 bases: TGTGCCAGCAGCTTAACTGTCCCAGGGCTAGCGGGGGTGAATGAGCAGTTCTTC.

The V gene is TRBV10-3, the J gene TRBJ1-1, with D possibly TRBD1 on 5 matching bases. This CDR3 region has 14 residues. In germline, CDR1 is ENHRY, CDR2 SYGVKD. V was trimmed by 6 bases and J by 10 bases, leaving 21 bases between them. The CDR3 DNA reads TGTGCCATCAGAGATCCGGGACTCTCCTTAGGAGCTTTCTTT. As protein: CAIRDPGLSLGAFF.

This clone was recorded once. This chain joins TRBV5-8 and TRBJ1-3, with 7 bases aligning to TRBD1. The ends lost 0 bases at V and 3 bases at J; junction bases unmatched: 3. The germline gives CDR1 SGHTS, CDR2 YDEGEE. The CDR3 loop spans 15 amino acids. In DNA form, the CDR3 reads TGTGCCAGCAGCTTGGAGGGGGCGCTTGGAAACACCATATATTTT. It specifies CASSLEGALGNTIYF.

The chain recombines TRBV27 with TRBJ1-1; 10 nucleotides line up with TRBD1. The CDR3 covers 16 residues. CDR1 is MNHEY, CDR2 SMNVEV, per germline (reference sequence). V shed 5 bases and J 5 bases; nucleotides not matched to a gene: 11. The CDR3: CASSHLPGQGRTEAFF. As DNA, the CDR3 is TGTGCCAGCAGTCACCTCCCGGGACAGGGGAGAACTGAAGCTTTCTTT.

The gene calls are TRBV7-9 and TRBJ1-4; TRBD1 matches at 8 bases. From germline, CDR1 is SEHNR and CDR2 FQNEAQ (reference sequence). V trimming: 1 base; J trimming: 0 bases; junction bases outside the gene matches: 4. CDR3 length equals 17 residues. The CDR3 bases are TGTGCCAGCAGCTTAGGAGCAGGGGGCGCAACTAATGAAAAACTGTTTTTT. It is translated as CASSLGAGGATNEKLFF.

The genes are TRBV4-2 and TRBJ2-7; the D is unclear. Germline values: CDR1 LGHNA, CDR2 YNFKEQ. V dropped 5 bases and J dropped 1 base, with 9 bases sitting between them. This CDR3 is 13 amino acids long. The CDR3, as DNA: TGTGCCAGCAGCTTAGGCAGGTCCTACGAGCAGTACTTC. Amino acid sequence: CASSLGRSYEQYF.

The chain couples TRBV4-3 to TRBJ2-7; perhaps TRBD2 as D (5 bases). Trimming shortened V by 1 base and J by 1 base, and 11 bases separated the two germline ends. From germline, CDR1 is LGHNA and CDR2 YSLEER. This CDR3 is built from 15 residues. The CDR3 region has the DNA TGCGCCAGCAGCCAAGTCCGGGGAGTATCCTACGAGCAGTACTTC. Translated, it gives CASSQVRGVSYEQYF.

V usage is TRBV6-1 and J usage is TRBJ2-7; 9 bases map to TRBD1. The CDR3 has 14 residues. The J segment lost 1 base and the V segment lost 7 bases, leaving 5 bases of the junction unmatched. The germline V gene encodes CDR1 MNHNS and CDR2 SASEGT. The CDR3 coding sequence is TGTGCCAGCAAAAGACAGGGGGTTTCCTACGAGCAGTACTTC. Its translation: CASKRQGVSYEQYF.

V and J are TRBV18 and TRBJ2-5, with a possible D match to TRBD2 (6 bases). Germline values: CDR1 KGHSH, CDR2 LQKENI. The CDR3 extends over 14 amino acids. V was trimmed by 5 bases and J by 5 bases, leaving 15 bases between them. CDR3 DNA sequence: TGTGCCAGCTCAAACTGGAGGGATCGGGAGACCCAGTACTTC. Amino acids: CASSNWRDRETQYF. The full variable domain, with the rest looked up from reference TRBV18 and TRBJ2-5, is NAGVMQNPRHLVRRRGQEARLRCSPMKGHSHVYWYRQLPEEGLKFMVYLQKENIIDESGMPKERFSAEFPKEGPSILRIQQVVRGDSAAYFCASSNWRDRETQYFGPGTRLLVL.

The chain carries TRBV11-2 and TRBJ1-2; 8 bases align to TRBD1. Germline CDR1 and CDR2: SGHAT and FQNNGV. J lost 1 base, V lost 6 bases, and 4 bases had no gene match. CDR3 size: 14 residues. CDR3 bases: TGTGCCAGCAGTTCAGGGGGCCTTAACTATGGCTACACCTTC. Amino acids: CASSSGGLNYGYTF.

V gene TRBV4-1 combines with J gene TRBJ2-3, with TRBD2 matching over 14 bases. The CDR3 is 16 amino acids. J gave up 5 bases and V 4 bases, and 5 bases lay outside the gene matches. Germline CDR1 MGHRA, CDR2 YSYEKL. CDR3 sequence: CASSLGLAGGGDTQYF. Here the CDR3 DNA reads TGCGCCAGCAGCCTCGGACTAGCGGGGGGCGGAGATACGCAGTATTTT.

V is TRBV29-1 and J is TRBJ2-7; 10 bases fit TRBD1. V lost 5 bases, J lost 5 bases, and 9 bases stayed unmatched. The CDR3 totals 14 residues. Germline CDR1 SQVTM, CDR2 ANQGSEA. CDR3 in amino acids: CSVRDRGRVNEQYF. The DNA of the CDR3 is TGCAGCGTTCGGGACAGGGGAAGAGTCAACGAGCAGTACTTC.

This clone was recorded a few times. This chain joins TRBV27 and TRBJ1-2; 10 bases agree with TRBD1. CDR3 size: 18 residues. The germline V gene encodes CDR1 MNHEY and CDR2 SMNVEV (reference sequence). V lost 5 bases and J lost 1; bases outside the gene matches: 13. CDR3 protein: CASSTTGTGVGFNYGYTF. The CDR3 bases are TGTGCCAGCAGTACTACCGGGACAGGGGTCGGTTTTAACTATGGCTACACCTTC.

This clone was counted between two and nine times. The rearrangement links TRBV5-1 to TRBJ1-2, with no clear D. Germline values: CDR1 SGHRS, CDR2 YFSETQ. The CDR3 is 13 residues long. V was pared by 4 bases and J by 0 bases, with 7 bases between. Here the CDR3 DNA reads TGCGCCAGCAGCCCCACACCTAACTATGGCTACACCTTC. It encodes CASSPTPNYGYTF.

V usage is TRBV5-1 and J usage is TRBJ1-2; 10 bases match TRBD1. The V segment lost 3 bases and the J segment 8 bases; nucleotides outside the gene matches: 13. The CDR3 has 16 residues. The germline CDR1 and CDR2 sequences are SGHRS and YFSETQ. The CDR3 bases are TGCGCCAGCAGCTCGGCCTTCCGGGACAGGGGTCGAGGCTACACCTTC. Encoded protein: CASSSAFRDRGRGYTF. Complete variable domain (other parts from reference TRBV5-1 and TRBJ1-2): KAGVTQTPRYLIKTRGQQVTLSCSPISGHRSVSWYQQTPGQGLQFLFEYFSETQRNKGNFPGRFSGRQFSNSRSEMNVSTLELGDSALYLCASSSAFRDRGRGYTFGSGTRLTVV.

This clone was seen more than once but under ten times. This sequence joins TRBV6-5 and TRBJ1-2, with D possibly TRBD1 on 6 matching bases. Germline loops: CDR1 MNHEY, CDR2 SVGAGI. The CDR3 is 14 residues long. V was shortened by 5 bases and J by 4 bases, with 14 bases between the two germline ends. CDR3 nucleotide sequence: TGTGCCAGCAGTAGGTTTAGGGGGATCTATGGCTACACCTTC. Translated: CASSRFRGIYGYTF.

The chain recombines TRBV6-6 with TRBJ1-1; tentatively, D is TRBD1 (5 bases). CDR1 and CDR2 from the germline V gene are MNHNY and SVGAGI (reference sequence). The length of the CDR3 is 13 residues. V gave up 2 bases and J gave up 4 bases, with 8 bases separating them. The DNA of the CDR3 is TGTGCCAGCAGTTACGGGGGGATCACTGAAGCTTTCTTT. Its translation is CASSYGGITEAFF.

CDR3 sequence (DNA): TGCAGTGCCCAGTTCCAAGAGACCCAGTACTTC. Encoded protein: CSAQFQETQYF. The chain is built from TRBV20-1 and TRBJ2-5, with unresolved D. The CDR3 spans 11 residues. V lost 6 bases and J lost 1, with 6 bases in between. Germline CDR1 reads DFQATT; CDR2 reads SNEGSKA (reference sequence).